Below, 32 T cell receptor beta chains from the same sample are listed, as sequenced in a study of T cells expressing NK-cell markers. Using the 5' RACE reads, TCRdb records one entry per CDR3 protein without DNA. Its clone listing holds about 460,000 distinct CDR3 sequences. The sequenced sample was blood T cells: a sorted CD56 or NKG2C T cell subset, CD4+ or CD8+ T cells, or bulk PBMC T cells (not recorded which). The receptors were sampled from a woman aged 50 to 65 in good health.

The chain recombines TRBV5-1 with TRBJ2-3; checking the TCRdb D call of TRBD2 is not possible without DNA. The CDR3 contains 18 residues. Germline V lookup: CDR1 SGHRS, CDR2 YFSETQ. Here the CDR3 reads CASSPVFSGSSRTDTQYF.

This chain uses TRBV7-2 with TRBJ1-2. This CDR3 contains 14 residues. From germline, CDR1 is SGHTA and CDR2 FQGNSA. The CDR3: CASSLPMSGIGYTF.

V gene TRBV15 combines with J gene TRBJ2-6. This CDR3 has 16 residues. Looked up from germline, CDR1 is LNHNV and CDR2 is YYDKDF (reference sequence). The CDR3 spells CATSRGKMAGANVLTF.

V is TRBV20-1 and J is TRBJ2-1; TCRdb outputs TRBD2, but without DNA this stays unchecked. The CDR3 length is 13 residues. Germline CDR1 reads DFQATT; CDR2 reads SNEGSKA (reference sequence). This chain's CDR3 is CSARDSGSREQFF.

The chain uses TRBV5-1 and TRBJ2-3. The germline V gene has CDR1 SGHRS and CDR2 YFSETQ. The length of the CDR3 is 13 residues. The CDR3 here is CASSLQVSDTQYF.

V usage is TRBV10-3 and J usage is TRBJ1-5. The CDR3 covers 14 residues. Germline V gene data show CDR1 as ENHRY and CDR2 as SYGVKD. CDR3: CAISREGGKQPQHF.

This rearrangement joins TRBV5-1 to TRBJ2-4; TCRdb calls TRBD1, which cannot be checked without DNA. This CDR3 is 15 amino acids long. The germline gives CDR1 SGHRS, CDR2 YFSETQ. The CDR3 sequence: CASSSNRGQGNIQYF. The variable domain in full, with the rest retrieved from reference TRBV5-1 and TRBJ2-4, is KAGVTQTPRYLIKTRGQQVTLSCSPISGHRSVSWYQQTPGQGLQFLFEYFSETQRNKGNFPGRFSGRQFSNSRSEMNVSTLELGDSALYLCASSSNRGQGNIQYFGAGTRLSVL.

The rearrangement joins TRBV5-1 to TRBJ2-7; as DNA is missing, the TRBD2 call by TCRdb cannot be tested. The germline CDR1 and CDR2 sequences are SGHRS and YFSETQ. The CDR3 is made up of 16 amino acids. CDR3 protein: CASSPGGLRGPYEEYF.

The gene calls are TRBV5-1 and TRBJ2-1; TCRdb's D call of TRBD2 is untestable without DNA. The CDR3 contains 13 residues. Germline V CDR1 and CDR2: SGHRS, YFSETQ. CDR3 loop: CASFSSGGNEQFF.

This chain connects TRBV4-1 to TRBJ1-5; TCRdb calls TRBD1, which cannot be checked without DNA. The CDR3 contains 17 residues. Germline V gene lookup returns CDR1 MGHRA and CDR2 YSYEKL. This CDR3 is CASSQEGGLIGNQPQHF.

The rearrangement joins TRBV29-1 to TRBJ2-2. This CDR3 has 11 residues. Germline CDR1 reads SQVTM; CDR2 reads ANQGSEA. This chain's CDR3 is CSSLGAGELFF.

The genes are TRBV7-2 and TRBJ2-1. The CDR3 has 13 residues. Germline CDR1 reads SGHTA; CDR2 reads FQGNSA. CDR3 region: CASSISDYNEQFF.

The CDR3 reads CASSLASGIHNEQFF. The rearrangement joins TRBV5-1 to TRBJ2-1. This CDR3 has 15 residues. Germline V gene sequence: CDR1 SGHRS, CDR2 YFSETQ.

This sequence joins TRBV5-5 and TRBJ2-3; TCRdb's assignment of TRBD1 cannot be checked, as there is no DNA. This CDR3 region has 17 residues. Germline lookup yields CDR1 SGHKS and CDR2 YYEKEE (reference sequence). This CDR3 is CASSLDPGRTSTDTQYF.

J is TRBJ1-4 and V is TRBV6-5. This CDR3 is 15 amino acids long. The V gene's germline CDR1 is MNHEY and CDR2 SVGAGI. CDR3 loop: CASSYSPTPEEKLFF.

CDR3 region: CASLMAGTKKYLSYNEQFF. V and J are TRBV12-3 or TRBV12-4 and TRBJ2-1; TCRdb lists TRBD2, though no DNA is available to test this call. This CDR3 is built from 19 residues.

V gene TRBV7-9 combines with J gene TRBJ2-1; TCRdb outputs TRBD1, but without DNA this stays unchecked. The germline V gene has CDR1 SEHNR and CDR2 FQNEAQ (reference sequence). The CDR3 has 15 residues. The CDR3 spells CASSLRDSPNNEQFF.

The J gene is TRBJ1-2, the V gene TRBV12-3 or TRBV12-4. The CDR3 is 15 residues long. CDR3 sequence reads: CASSRTWQVDYGYTF.

V usage is TRBV20-1 and J usage is TRBJ2-3. The V gene's germline CDR1 is DFQATT and CDR2 SNEGSKA (reference sequence). The CDR3 is 15 amino acids. CDR3 sequence: CSARPSSAYTDTQYF.

This chain connects TRBV12-3 or TRBV12-4 to TRBJ2-6. The CDR3 length is 12 residues. This CDR3 is CASISGANVLTF.

V and J are TRBV3-1 and TRBJ2-1; TCRdb's D call, TRBD1, is unchecked because there is no DNA. This CDR3 has 17 amino acids. Germline CDR1 reads LGHDT; CDR2 reads YNNKEL (reference sequence). The CDR3 loop reads CASSLMPPSSLYNEQFF.

The J gene is TRBJ1-4, the V gene TRBV7-6; TCRdb picks TRBD1, but there is no DNA to check that call. The CDR3 runs 15 residues. Germline CDR1 and CDR2: SGHVS and FNYEAQ. CDR3 protein: CASSLEDRPNEKLFF.

This chain uses TRBV6-6 with TRBJ2-5; TCRdb's assignment of TRBD2 cannot be checked, as there is no DNA. Germline values: CDR1 MNHNY, CDR2 SVGAGI (reference sequence). The CDR3 loop spans 15 amino acids. The CDR3 loop is CASSTRTSGSETQYF.

The chain's CDR3 is CASSQPPAGINTGELFF. The chain employs TRBV4-1 and TRBJ2-2; with no DNA, the TCRdb D assignment of TRBD2 cannot be verified. The CDR3 is 17 residues long. The germline CDR1 and CDR2 sequences are MGHRA and YSYEKL.

V usage is TRBV10-3 and J usage is TRBJ1-1. Germline loops: CDR1 ENHRY, CDR2 SYGVKD. The CDR3 is 13 amino acids. CDR3 sequence: CAISESEGLGAFF.

The chain has TRBV4-1 and TRBJ1-5. CDR3 length: 16 residues. The germline V gene has CDR1 MGHRA and CDR2 YSYEKL. CDR3 loop: CASSQRGAGGNQPQHF.

V and J are TRBV3-1 and TRBJ2-1; TCRdb's D call, TRBD2, is unchecked because there is no DNA. The V gene's germline CDR1 is LGHDT and CDR2 YNNKEL (reference sequence). This CDR3 contains 15 residues. The CDR3 loop is CASSQAGLANNEQFF.

The J gene is TRBJ2-5, the V gene TRBV27; TCRdb's D call, TRBD1, is unchecked because there is no DNA. The CDR3 length is 15 residues. The germline gives CDR1 MNHEY, CDR2 SMNVEV (reference sequence). CDR3 loop: CASSSEGRVEETQYF.

The chain has TRBV20-1 and TRBJ2-4. The CDR3 sequence is 15 residues long. The V gene's germline CDR1 is DFQATT and CDR2 SNEGSKA (reference sequence). The CDR3 sequence: CSARDSLLAKNIQYF.

The CDR3 protein is CATSRLREPRRNYGYTF. The rearrangement links TRBV15 to TRBJ1-2; the D call from TCRdb, TRBD1, cannot be confirmed without DNA. This CDR3 region has 17 residues. In germline, CDR1 is LNHNV, CDR2 YYDKDF (reference sequence).

The genes are TRBV11-3 and TRBJ1-1. CDR3 length: 15 amino acids. The germline CDR1 and CDR2 sequences are SGHNT and YENEEA. CDR3: CASSSNTAMNTEAFF.

This sequence joins TRBV20-1 and TRBJ1-5; TCRdb gives TRBD1 as the D gene, but with no DNA this cannot be confirmed. CDR3 length: 15 residues. The germline gives CDR1 DFQATT, CDR2 SNEGSKA (reference sequence). The CDR3 is CSAREIGTGNQPQHF.